The 30 T cell receptor beta chains below all came from one sample that was sequenced in a study of T cell repertoires in cytomegalovirus infection. One entry per CDR3 protein results from TCRdb running MiXCR on the reads. The top ten clones hold about 10% of a sample with 490,000 or so distinct CDR3 sequences, around 11% of them seen once. The source material was PBMCs. These receptors were collected from a human donor in good health (CMV status not recorded). Some clones in this sample may be carry-over from other donors' samples.

V usage is TRBV20-1 and J usage is TRBJ2-2; 7 bases fit TRBD1. CDR3 length equals 15 residues. Trimming took 6 bases from V and 0 from J; bases not matched to a gene: 7. Germline V gives CDR1 DFQATT, CDR2 SNEGSKA (reference sequence). The chain's CDR3 is CSATQGQPNTGELFF. The DNA for the CDR3 is TGCAGTGCCACCCAGGGACAGCCGAACACCGGGGAGCTGTTTTTT.

In its sample, this clonotype was seen many times. The CDR3 here is CASSYPEGSYEQYF. The CDR3, as DNA: TGTGCCAGCAGCTACCCAGAGGGCTCCTACGAGCAGTACTTC. The V call is TRBV5-5, the J call TRBJ2-7, with D possibly TRBD2 on 5 matching bases. The CDR3 is made up of 14 amino acids. Trimming stripped 3 bases from V and 0 bases from J, with 10 bases between. CDR1 is SGHKS and CDR2 is YYEKEE in the germline V gene (reference sequence). The variable domain in full, with the rest retrieved from reference TRBV5-5 and TRBJ2-7, is DAGVTQSPTHLIKTRGQQVTLRCSPISGHKSVSWYQQVLGQGPQFIFQYYEKEERGRGNFPDRFSARQFPNYSSELNVNALLLGDSALYLCASSYPEGSYEQYFGPGTRLTVT.

This clonotype was found many times. The CDR3 loop reads CASTSTGEAFF. As DNA, the CDR3 is TGTGCCAGCACCTCAACAGGGGAAGCTTTCTTT. This chain uses TRBV7-9 with TRBJ1-1, with D maybe TRBD1 (6 bases). Trimming removed 7 bases from V and 8 bases from J, with 11 bases in between. The germline V gene encodes CDR1 SEHNR and CDR2 FQNEAQ (reference sequence). The length of the CDR3 is 11 residues.

This clonotype was counted ten times or more. This sequence joins TRBV6-5 and TRBJ1-4; a possible D gene is TRBD1 (5 bases). The V and J ends lost 8 bases and 5 bases respectively, with 12 bases between them. From germline, CDR1 is MNHEY and CDR2 SVGAGI. This CDR3 is 13 amino acids long. CDR3: CASGDGGNEKLFF. CDR3 in DNA: TGTGCCAGCGGGGACGGGGGAAATGAAAAACTGTTTTTT.

This clonotype occurred many times. The chain joins TRBV7-6 to TRBJ2-7; D possibly corresponds to TRBD2 (7 bases). This CDR3 is 15 amino acids long. V shed 5 bases and J shed 7 bases, with 21 bases lying between them. Germline CDR1 and CDR2: SGHVS and FNYEAQ. The CDR3 DNA reads as TGTGCCAGCAGCCTATCGGGAACGGGGGGCGCGGAGCAGTACTTC. Amino acid sequence: CASSLSGTGGAEQYF. Looking up the rest from reference TRBV7-6 and TRBJ2-7 gives the full variable domain: GAGVSQSPRYKVTKRGQDVALRCDPISGHVSLYWYRQALGQGPEFLTYFNYEAQQDKSGLPNDRFSAERPEGSISTLTIQRTEQRDSAMYRCASSLSGTGGAEQYFGPGTRLTVT.

This clonotype was picked up many times. The chain carries TRBV6-2 or TRBV6-3 and TRBJ2-5, with 8 bases fitting TRBD2. The CDR3 totals 15 residues. Per the germline V gene, CDR1 is MNHEY and CDR2 is SVGEGT. V shed 7 bases, J shed 5 bases, and the junction held 12 bases outside the gene matches. The CDR3 region is CASTPPAGGGETQYF. The CDR3 DNA reads as TGTGCCAGCACTCCCCCGGCGGGGGGCGGGGAGACCCAGTACTTC.

This clonotype was counted ten times or more. The gene calls are TRBV12-3 or TRBV12-4 and TRBJ2-7; D may correspond to TRBD1 or TRBD2 (5 bases each). The CDR3 consists of 14 residues. V lost 6 bases to trimming and J lost 2 bases, with 14 bases between them. The CDR3 loop is CASSDSARAYEQYF. The CDR3 DNA reads TGTGCCAGCAGCGACAGCGCGCGGGCCTACGAGCAGTACTTC.

The chain links TRBV24-1 to TRBJ2-3; perhaps TRBD2 as D (7 bases). Germline lookup yields CDR1 KGHDR and CDR2 SFDVKD. This CDR3 spans 13 amino acids. Trimming pared 4 bases from V and 6 bases from J, leaving 10 bases between. In DNA form, the CDR3 reads TGTGCCACCAGTGAGGGGGGGCGGGATACGCAGTATTTT. Translated: CATSEGGRDTQYF.

This clonotype was observed at least ten times. The chain links TRBV11-2 to TRBJ2-7, with TRBD2 matching over 7 bases. The CDR3 covers 15 residues. From germline, CDR1 is SGHAT and CDR2 FQNNGV. V lost 1 base and J lost 3; bases outside the gene matches: 6. The CDR3 spells CASSLGGGGNYEQYF. CDR3 nucleotides: TGTGCCAGCAGCTTAGGGGGGGGGGGAAACTACGAGCAGTACTTC.

This clonotype was picked up many times. This sequence joins TRBV2 and TRBJ2-1; D may be TRBD1 (6 bases). CDR3 size: 12 residues. V was shortened by 6 bases and J by 8 bases, with 11 bases between the two germline ends. Germline loops: CDR1 SNHLY, CDR2 FYNNEI. The CDR3 DNA reads TGTGCCAGCAGGGGCGAGGGGGATGAGCAGTTCTTC. Its translation is CASRGEGDEQFF.

This clonotype was counted many times. The chain employs TRBV12-3 or TRBV12-4 and TRBJ2-3, with 8 positions matching TRBD2. This CDR3 region has 15 residues. The trim removed 6 bases at V and 5 bases at J, leaving 10 bases unmatched. The CDR3 here is CASSPAGTRKDTQYF. The DNA for the CDR3 is TGTGCCAGCAGCCCGGCGGGGACTAGAAAAGATACGCAGTATTTT.

This clonotype was seen at least ten times. The V call is TRBV4-2, the J call TRBJ1-6, with TRBD1 identical over 7 bases. In germline, CDR1 is LGHNA, CDR2 YNFKEQ. The CDR3 is 16 residues long. With 0 bases clipped from V and 7 bases from J, the junction kept 6 bases outside the gene matches. CDR3 residues: CASSQDQGERNSPLHF. CDR3 nucleotides: TGTGCCAGCAGCCAAGATCAGGGGGAGAGGAATTCACCCCTCCACTTT.

This clonotype was recorded many times. The chain has TRBV20-1 and TRBJ1-1, with 8 nucleotides matching TRBD1. The CDR3 runs 14 residues. The germline gives CDR1 DFQATT, CDR2 SNEGSKA (reference sequence). V lost 8 bases and J lost 2; bases outside the gene matches: 10. In DNA, the CDR3 is TGCAGTACGACTTCTCAGGGGGCCAACACTGAAGCTTTCTTT. This translates into CSTTSQGANTEAFF.

This clonotype was observed a few times. The V call is TRBV5-4, the J call TRBJ1-4, with 11 positions matching TRBD1. The ends lost 4 bases at V and 3 bases at J; junction bases unmatched: 5. CDR1 is SGHNT, CDR2 YYREEE, per germline (reference sequence). The CDR3 runs to 16 residues. CDR3 in DNA: TGTGCCAGCAGCGTGGACAGGGGGCCGCCTAATGAAAAACTGTTTTTT. Its translation: CASSVDRGPPNEKLFF.

Ten or more counts support this clonotype. The V call is TRBV7-2, the J call TRBJ1-5; a possible D gene is TRBD1 (6 bases). Trimming stripped 4 bases from V and 2 bases from J, with 15 bases between. The CDR3 extends over 16 amino acids. Germline V gene sequence: CDR1 SGHTA, CDR2 FQGNSA. The DNA of the CDR3 is TGTGCCAGCAGCTCCCGGGGGGGGCTGGGCAATCAGCCCCAGCATTTT. This codes for CASSSRGGLGNQPQHF. The full variable domain, in which reference TRBV7-2 and TRBJ1-5 provide the parts outside the CDR3, is GAGVSQSPSNKVTEKGKDVELRCDPISGHTALYWYRQSLGQGLEFLIYFQGNSAPDKSGLPSDRFSAERTGGSVSTLTIQRTQQEDSAVYLCASSSRGGLGNQPQHFGDGTRLSIL.

This clonotype was picked up many times. The chain combines TRBV7-3 with TRBJ2-1; tentative D call: TRBD2 (5 bases). Germline V gene lookup returns CDR1 SGHTA and CDR2 FQGTGA. This CDR3 contains 15 residues. V lost 6 bases and J 3 bases, leaving 15 bases between the germline ends. The CDR3 DNA sequence: TGTGCCAGCAGTTCTAGCTTTCAAGACTACAATGAGCAGTTCTTC. This gives the protein CASSSSFQDYNEQFF.

Only a few counts were recorded for this clonotype. The V and J genes are TRBV2 and TRBJ1-2; 12 nucleotides agree with TRBD1. The CDR3 covers 15 residues. Germline-derived CDR1 and CDR2 are SNHLY and FYNNEI. The junction had 10 bases not matched to a gene; V was cut back by 6 bases and J by 8 bases. CDR3 residues: CASRAGTGGTVGYTF. The CDR3 DNA reads as TGTGCCAGCAGAGCAGGGACAGGGGGCACCGTGGGCTACACCTTC.

At least ten counts were recorded for this clonotype. V usage is TRBV7-9 and J usage is TRBJ2-7; TRBD2 agrees at 13 bases. With V trimmed by 5 bases and J by 6 bases, 7 bases remained unmatched. The CDR3 is 15 amino acids. Per germline, CDR1 SEHNR and CDR2 FQNEAQ (reference sequence). The CDR3, as DNA: TGTGCCAGCAGCCCCGGGACTAGCGGGAACCGCGAGCAGTACTTC. Encoded protein: CASSPGTSGNREQYF. The variable domain in full, with the rest retrieved from reference TRBV7-9 and TRBJ2-7, is DTGVSQNPRHKITKRGQNVTFRCDPISEHNRLYWYRQTLGQGPEFLTYFQNEAQLEKSRLLSDRFSAERPKGSFSTLEIQRTEQGDSAMYLCASSPGTSGNREQYFGPGTRLTVT.

This clonotype was observed a single time. With a much larger clone just one base away, this may be a read error. The rearrangement joins TRBV11-1 to TRBJ2-5, with a possible D match to TRBD1 (6 bases). Trimming stripped 4 bases from V and 6 bases from J, with 12 bases between. This CDR3 spans 13 amino acids. The germline CDR1 and CDR2 sequences are SGHAT and FQDESV (reference sequence). DNA for the CDR3: TGTGCCAGCAGCTCAGGGGCTAGGAAGACCCAGTACTTC. Protein: CASSSGARKTQYF.

This clonotype was observed at least ten times. The rearrangement joins TRBV11-2 to TRBJ1-2; 7 bases match TRBD1. The CDR3 covers 15 residues. Looked up from germline, CDR1 is SGHAT and CDR2 is FQNNGV. V trimming: 3 bases; J trimming: 4 bases; junction bases outside the gene matches: 8. DNA of the CDR3: TGTGCCAGCAGCTTTCTCGCAGGGGGAAGCTATGGCTACACCTTC. Encoded protein: CASSFLAGGSYGYTF.

This clonotype has at least ten counts. The chain employs TRBV12-3 or TRBV12-4 and TRBJ2-6; D possibly corresponds to TRBD2 (6 bases). The length of the CDR3 is 12 residues. With 5 bases removed from V and 11 bases from J, the gap between germline ends came to 10 bases. The DNA for the CDR3 is TGTGCCAGCAGTCCTGGGGGGTACGTCCTGACTTTC. This codes for CASSPGGYVLTF.

This clonotype was seen at least ten times. This chain connects TRBV5-5 to TRBJ2-2; a possible D gene is TRBD2 (6 bases). The ends were cut back, 4 bases at V and 5 bases at J, with 15 bases in the middle. The CDR3 covers 15 residues. Germline CDR1 and CDR2: SGHKS and YYEKEE (reference sequence). CDR3: CASSKGTLGTGELFF. The CDR3 coding sequence is TGTGCCAGCAGCAAAGGGACTTTGGGGACCGGGGAGCTGTTTTTT.

This clonotype was detected ten times or more. The rearrangement joins TRBV7-2 to TRBJ1-6; 9 nucleotides agree with TRBD1. The junction had 7 bases not matched to a gene; V was cut back by 0 bases and J by 13 bases. Looked up from germline, CDR1 is SGHTA and CDR2 is FQGNSA. The CDR3 is made up of 15 amino acids. In nucleotides, the CDR3 is TGTGCCAGCAGCTTAGCGTTGGGACAGGGCCACCCCCTCCACTTT. This encodes CASSLALGQGHPLHF.

At least ten counts were recorded for this clonotype. The chain employs TRBV11-2 and TRBJ1-3, with D uncertain. This CDR3 is 14 amino acids long. V gave up 5 bases and J gave up 0 bases, with 8 bases separating them. Germline V lookup: CDR1 SGHAT, CDR2 FQNNGV. The CDR3 DNA sequence: TGTGCCAGCAGCCGGAGGATCTCTGGAAACACCATATATTTT. This encodes CASSRRISGNTIYF.

Notes on this clonotype: This clone may be a read error of a much larger clone one base away. The chain carries TRBV5-1 and TRBJ1-1; D gene ambiguous. There are 15 residues in the CDR3. CDR1 SGHRS and CDR2 YFSETQ come from the germline V gene. In nucleotides, the CDR3 is TGCGCCAGCAGCCTGACGCGACAACTGAACACTCAAGCTTTCTTT. This codes for CASSLTRQLNTQAFF. Together with reference TRBV5-1 and TRBJ1-1, the CDR3 gives the full variable domain: KAGVTQTPRYLIKTRGQQVTLSCSPISGHRSVSWYQQTPGQGLQFLFEYFSETQRNKGNFPGRFSGRQFSNSRSEMNVSTLELGDSALYLCASSLTRQLNTQAFFGQGTRLTVV.

This clonotype has at least ten counts. The chain links TRBV7-9 to TRBJ2-1; 10 bases fit TRBD2. The germline gives CDR1 SEHNR, CDR2 FQNEAQ (reference sequence). V shed 6 bases, J shed 8 bases, and the junction held 7 bases outside the gene matches. The CDR3 runs 14 residues. CDR3: CASRRSGGFDEQFF. The CDR3 nucleotides read TGTGCCAGCAGGCGTAGCGGGGGGTTCGATGAGCAGTTCTTC.

This clonotype came up many times. The rearrangement joins TRBV6-5 to TRBJ2-1; D may be TRBD1 or TRBD2 (6 bases each). Germline V gene data show CDR1 as MNHEY and CDR2 as SVGAGI. V lost 0 bases and J lost 10, with 13 bases in between. There are 14 residues in the CDR3. The CDR3 loop is CASSYSRGAGEQFF. For the CDR3, the DNA is TGTGCCAGCAGTTACTCTAGGGGGGCAGGGGAGCAGTTCTTC.

This clonotype was picked up many times. The chain uses TRBV18 and TRBJ1-4; D perhaps matches TRBD1 (5 bases). CDR3 length: 15 amino acids. The V end was cut by 4 bases, the J end by 14 bases, with 23 bases between. Germline-derived CDR1 and CDR2 are KGHSH and LQKENI. This CDR3 is CASSLTDAGSTFLFF. The CDR3 coding sequence is TGTGCCAGCTCACTAACGGACGCAGGGTCAACGTTCCTGTTTTTT.

This clonotype was counted between two and nine times. CDR3 nucleotide sequence: TGTGCCAGTCTCTTGGCCCGGGGCGTGACCCAGTACTTC. This gives the protein CASLLARGVTQYF. The chain joins TRBV2 to TRBJ2-5, with D perhaps TRBD1 or TRBD2 (5 bases each). CDR3 length: 13 amino acids. CDR1 is SNHLY, CDR2 FYNNEI, per germline. Trimming took 9 bases from V and 7 from J, leaving 18 bases between them.

This clonotype was detected many times. V gene TRBV7-8 combines with J gene TRBJ1-2; D gene uncertain. The V end was cut by 3 bases, the J end by 5 bases, with 16 bases between. There are 15 residues in the CDR3. Germline assignment: CDR1 SGHVS and CDR2 FQNEAQ. CDR3 loop: CASSLVTTVSYGYTF. Here the CDR3 DNA reads TGTGCCAGCAGCTTGGTGACCACAGTGTCTTATGGCTACACCTTC.